This T cell receptor beta chain derives from a study of blood T cell repertoires in COVID-19. At the level of the study: The study drew acute and convalescent COVID-19 samples from the United States, Italy and Spain.

Trimming shortened V by 5 bases and J by 1 base, and 16 bases separated the two germline ends. This CDR3 contains 15 residues. Germline CDR1 and CDR2: SGHRS and YFSETQ. Residents of about two dozen US areas, aged about 18 to 89 years, made up the participants. The assay was immunoSEQ multiplex PCR, and TCRdb's table has in-frame clones only and misses some. The sample holds under 450,000 clones; more than 75% are singletons and the top ten take 2.5% to 3.5%. The chain couples TRBV5-1 to TRBJ2-7; D unresolved. The sample taken for sequencing was PBMCs or T cells enriched from blood (not recorded which). The origin of this receptor is a woman in her twenties or thirties who had recovered from COVID-19. The CDR3 protein is CASRTLGSGSYEQYF. CDR3 sequence (DNA): TGCGCCAGCAGAACTCTAGGCTCTGGTTCCTACGAGCAGTACTTC.